Below, 9 T cell receptor beta chains from the same sample are listed, as sequenced in a study of T-cell reconstitution after alpha-beta-depleted transplantation in children. This sample's TCRbeta library carried unique molecular identifier barcodes. TCRdb called the PCR reads again in MiXCR, with one record for every CDR3 protein. The top ten hold about 25% of the sample, which has under 300,000 distinct CDR3 sequences, 11% seen once. The sequencing here drew on peripheral blood, taken 180 days after TCRalphabeta/CD19-depleted stem cell transplant. The receptor set was obtained from a male patient between 2 and 10 years old who had a stem cell transplant for chronic granulomatous disease, so the T cells may come from the graft donor.

This clonotype was detected ten times or more. This chain connects TRBV29-1 to TRBJ1-1; 8 bases fit TRBD1. V shed 5 bases and J 0 bases; nucleotides not matched to a gene: 11. This CDR3 comprises 16 residues. Germline V lookup: CDR1 SQVTM, CDR2 ANQGSEA. This chain's CDR3 is CSVSLGTGTVNTEAFF. Here the CDR3 DNA reads TGCAGCGTTTCCCTCGGGACAGGAACTGTGAACACTGAAGCTTTCTTT.

Of note for this clonotype: A much larger clone is a single base away; this may be a read error. The CDR3 loop is CASRGDYLKLDTQYF. CDR3 in DNA: TGTGCCAGCAGGGGGGACTACCTCAAATTGGATACGCAGTATTTT. The chain uses TRBV7-9 and TRBJ2-3, with 7 bases lining up with TRBD2. V was clipped by 6 bases and J by 6 bases; unmatched bases: 12. From germline, CDR1 is SEHNR and CDR2 FQNEAQ (reference sequence). The CDR3 spans 15 residues. The full variable domain, rest sourced from reference TRBV7-9 and TRBJ2-3, is DTGVSQNPRHKITKRGQNVTFRCDPISEHNRLYWYRQTLGQGPEFLTYFQNEAQLEKSRLLSDRFSAERPKGSFSTLEIQRTEQGDSAMYLCASRGDYLKLDTQYFGPGTRLTVL.

This clonotype was counted at least ten times. CDR3: CASSLVVGPFRNQPQHF. The CDR3 DNA is TGTGCCAGCAGCTTAGTAGTCGGCCCCTTTCGGAATCAGCCCCAGCATTTT. This rearrangement joins TRBV7-9 to TRBJ1-5; unclear D gene. Deletions cut 1 base from V and 4 bases from J, with 17 bases between. The CDR3 covers 17 residues. CDR1 is SEHNR and CDR2 is FQNEAQ in the germline V gene (reference sequence).

This clonotype was seen at least ten times. The V and J genes are TRBV12-3 or TRBV12-4 and TRBJ2-3, with D hard to call. The length of the CDR3 is 15 residues. V was shortened by 2 bases and J by 2 bases, with 11 bases between the two germline ends. CDR3 DNA sequence: TGTGCCAGCAGTTTAAGGCGGTCCCTCACAGATACGCAGTATTTT. Translated, it gives CASSLRRSLTDTQYF.

This clonotype was seen at least ten times. The rearrangement uses TRBV29-1 and TRBJ2-1; 7 bases are shared with TRBD1. The V gene's germline CDR1 is SQVTM and CDR2 ANQGSEA. This CDR3 is 18 amino acids long. V lost 7 bases to trimming and J lost 0 bases; unmatched junction nucleotides: 18. CDR3 nucleotide sequence: TGCAGCGCCGAGGGGGCTGCGAACAGGGTGGGCTCCTACAATGAGCAGTTCTTC. It codes for CSAEGAANRVGSYNEQFF.

This clonotype showed up just once. A much larger clonotype is one base distant, so this may be a read error. The chain joins TRBV5-1 to TRBJ1-2; D remains ambiguous. The CDR3 sequence is 15 residues long. Germline CDR1 is SGHRS and CDR2 is YFSETQ. The CDR3, as DNA: TGCACCAGCAGCTTGGCGGCAGGACCAGATTATAGCTACACCTTC. It codes for CTSSLAAGPDYSYTF.

Note on this clonotype: Compared with germline, one end of the junction differs, possibly owing to a read error. V usage is TRBV12-3 or TRBV12-4 and J usage is TRBJ2-3; 9 nucleotides match TRBD2. The CDR3 runs to 19 residues. CDR3 amino acids: CTSRRGGRGGSHSTDTQYF. CDR3 coding DNA: TGTACCAGCAGAAGAGGTGGGCGGGGGGGGTCACATAGCACAGATACGCAGTATTTT.

Many counts were recorded for this clonotype. The genes are TRBV7-9 and TRBJ2-7; tentatively, D is TRBD1 (6 bases). Per the germline V gene, CDR1 is SEHNR and CDR2 is FQNEAQ (reference sequence). V lost 4 bases and J lost 4, with 14 bases in between. The CDR3 consists of 14 residues. CDR3 nucleotides: TGTGCCAGCAGCTGGCGGCCGGGACATTACGAGCAGTACTTC. Amino acids: CASSWRPGHYEQYF.

This clonotype showed up many times. The rearrangement uses TRBV7-2 and TRBJ1-4, with D uncertain. The CDR3 is 14 amino acids. Germline values: CDR1 SGHTA, CDR2 FQGNSA. V lost 2 bases, J lost 8 bases, and 12 bases lay in between. CDR3 in DNA: TGTGCCAGCAGCTTATTGGGGTGGAACGAAAAACTGTTTTTT. This codes for CASSLLGWNEKLFF.